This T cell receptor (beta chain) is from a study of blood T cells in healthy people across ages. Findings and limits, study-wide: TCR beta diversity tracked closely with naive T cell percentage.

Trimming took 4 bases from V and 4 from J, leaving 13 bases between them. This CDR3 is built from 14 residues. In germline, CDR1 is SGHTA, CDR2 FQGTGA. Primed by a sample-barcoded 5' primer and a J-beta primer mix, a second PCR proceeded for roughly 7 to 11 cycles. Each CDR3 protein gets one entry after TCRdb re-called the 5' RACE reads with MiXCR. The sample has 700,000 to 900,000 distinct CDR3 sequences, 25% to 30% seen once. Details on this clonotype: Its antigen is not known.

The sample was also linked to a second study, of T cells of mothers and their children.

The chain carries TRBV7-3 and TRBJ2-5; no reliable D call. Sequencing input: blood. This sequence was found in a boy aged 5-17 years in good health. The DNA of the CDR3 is TGTGCCAGCAGCTCACAAGATCGCGGAGAGACCCAGTACTTC. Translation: CASSSQDRGETQYF.